The following is a TCR beta chain sequence with its context. In this sample, this clone turned up once. Its antigen target is currently unknown. Base qualities are not provided; no much larger clone lies one nucleotide away. These data belong to a study of control samples from healthy donors and cancer patients (dated by TCRdb to about 2020). The germline V gene gives CDR1 as ENHRY and CDR2 as SYGVKD. Inclusive of the bounding cysteine and phenylalanine, the CDR3 is 13 residues long. Just CDR3 DNA is preserved here, 39 bases in frame from base 1. V is pared back by 7 bases and J by 1 base, with 8 bases lying between the germline termini. Library construction relied on the immunoSEQ multiplex PCR assay. This immuneACCESS table, as held by TCRdb, lists in-frame sequences with V and J called but not all clones. Of the missing ones, under half trace to an unresolved V gene in checked studies; the others have no known cause. Recorded for this sample are tens of thousands of clones; roughly 93% of them occurred a single time. Around 1.5% of the sample is held by the ten biggest clonotypes.

The chain links TRBV10-3 with TRBJ1-5; the D gene is perhaps TRBD1, from 5 matching bases. Sequencing input: blood. The sequence derives from a woman aged 25 to 45 in good health. CDR3 loop: CAITRDSNQPQHF. The nucleotide sequence is TGTGCCATCACCAGGGACAGCAATCAGCCCCAGCATTTT.